Listed below are T cell receptor beta chains from one sample, sequenced in a study of immune characterization of retroperitoneal liposarcoma. TCRdb passed the PCR reads through MiXCR, listing each CDR3 protein once. In the table there are approximately 9,300 distinct CDR3 sequences, roughly 35% of which are singletons. What was sequenced was tumor tissue. These receptors all come from a male donor with retroperitoneal liposarcoma. CDR3s include the opening cysteine and the closing phenylalanine or tryptophan. D genes are given only for firm matches. Expanded clones get a size class; other rows say once, few or many, or leave the size out.

>-|TRBV11-1|TRBJ2-2|TRBD2
CASSLRGSGTGELFF
TGTGCCAGCAGCTTAAGGGGTAGCGGGACCGGGGAGCTGTTTTTT
>-|TRBV7-8|TRBJ2-3|TRBD2
CASSSIAGGPGADTQYF
TGTGCCAGCAGCTCGATAGCGGGAGGGCCGGGGGCAGATACGCAGTATTTT
>many|TRBV7-2|TRBJ2-1|TRBD2
CASSPLRGGSYEQFF
TGTGCCAGCAGCCCCCTACGGGGGGGATCCTACGAGCAGTTCTTC
>many|TRBV7-9|TRBJ2-5|-
CASSFVQQETQYF
TGTGCCAGCAGCTTCGTGCAGCAAGAGACCCAGTACTTC
>-|TRBV11-3|TRBJ2-7|-
CASSLVGAYEQYF
TGTGCCAGCAGCTTAGTGGGGGCCTACGAGCAGTACTTC
>few|TRBV27|TRBJ2-1|TRBD2
CASSLRSSGVVGLAGGDEQFF
TGTGCCAGCAGTTTAAGGTCCTCTGGGGTTGTGGGGCTAGCGGGAGGAGATGAGCAGTTCTTC
>-|TRBV7-6|TRBJ2-3|-
CASRLTPVLGTDTQYF
TGTGCCAGCAGACTTACGCCTGTACTAGGAACAGATACGCAGTATTTT
>-|TRBV7-3|TRBJ2-1|TRBD2
CASSSGLVIDEQFF
TGTGCCAGCAGCTCGGGACTAGTAATCGATGAGCAGTTCTTC
>-|TRBV6-8|TRBJ2-5|-
CASSRRPICPCEQYF
TGTGCCAGCAGCCGCCGCCCGATATGCCCCTGTGAGCAGTACTTC
>few|TRBV6-6|TRBJ2-4|-
CASRESQGPAKNIQYF
TGTGCCAGCAGGGAGAGCCAGGGACCAGCCAAAAACATTCAGTACTTC
>medium-sized|TRBV6-6|TRBJ2-6|-
CASNNRGDGANVLTF
TGTGCCAGCAACAACCGCGGAGATGGGGCCAACGTCCTGACTTTC
>medium-sized|TRBV7-2|TRBJ2-3|-
CASSLVGLATDTQYF
TGTGCCAGCAGCTTAGTTGGGCTAGCCACAGATACGCAGTATTTT
>-|TRBV7-8|TRBJ1-1|-
CASSPEAVNTEAFF
TGTGCCAGCAGCCCAGAGGCCGTGAACACTGAAGCTTTCTTT